One and the same sample provided the 3 T cell receptor beta chains below, sequenced in a study of blood T cell repertoires in COVID-19. Repertoires were generated with immunoSEQ multiplex PCR, while TCRdb's copy carries only in-frame clones and drops some. The table records 50,000 to 60,000 clones, less than 90% of them present only once. What was sequenced was peripheral blood. The receptor set was obtained from a human donor in a cohort sampled during active COVID-19.

This clone appeared once. The J gene is TRBJ2-1, the V gene TRBV4-3, with D unclear. The CDR3 is 15 amino acids. Germline V gives CDR1 LGHNA, CDR2 YSLEER. V dropped 4 bases and J dropped 0 bases, with 10 bases sitting between them. CDR3 DNA: TGCGCCAGCAGCCGCGGCATAAACTCCTACAATGAGCAGTTCTTC. Protein sequence: CASSRGINSYNEQFF.

The chain employs TRBV24-1 and TRBJ1-1; maybe TRBD1 (6 bases). The germline V gene has CDR1 KGHDR and CDR2 SFDVKD. Trimming took 4 bases from V and 0 from J, leaving 11 bases between them. The CDR3 loop spans 15 amino acids. The CDR3 here is CATSDSGTLNTEAFF. CDR3 nucleotides: TGTGCCACCAGTGACTCCGGGACACTGAACACTGAAGCTTTCTTT.

This rearrangement joins TRBV11-2 to TRBJ1-1; D uncertain. Germline lookup yields CDR1 SGHAT and CDR2 FQNNGV. This CDR3 comprises 13 residues. The germline V and J ends were trimmed by 3 bases and 0 bases, with 5 bases remaining between them. CDR3 bases: TGTGCCAGCAGCTTTGGCCTGAACACTGAAGCTTTCTTT. It translates to CASSFGLNTEAFF. The full variable domain, rest sourced from reference TRBV11-2 and TRBJ1-1, is EAGVAQSPRYKIIEKRQSVAFWCNPISGHATLYWYQQILGQGPKLLIQFQNNGVVDDSQLPKDRFSAERLKGVDSTLKIQPAKLEDSAVYLCASSFGLNTEAFFGQGTRLTVV.